Sequencing of this T cell receptor (beta chain) was carried out in a study of T cell changes during pregnancy in multiple sclerosis. Generated by immunoSEQ multiplex PCR, the TCRdb table keeps only in-frame clones and is missing some. Of approximately 27,000 clones detected, 85% to 90% appear once; the ten largest clones hold less than 9%. This CDR3 contains 15 residues. V was pared by 5 bases and J by 1 base, with 14 bases between. CDR1 and CDR2 from the germline V gene are SEHNR and FQNEAQ (reference sequence). The sequence came from a female donor with multiple sclerosis, enrolled in a pregnancy study. This sequence joins TRBV7-9 and TRBJ1-1, with TRBD1 as a possible D gene (5 bases). The specimen was CD8+ T cells from peripheral blood mononuclear cells, collected before pregnancy. CDR3 nucleotide sequence: TGTGCCAGCAGCCCGCCCGCGACAGAGAACACTGAAGCTTTCTTT. Residues: CASSPPATENTEAFF.